This T cell receptor beta chain comes out of a study of OX40 agonist ivuxolimab in advanced cancers. As for the study in general: Patients received ivuxolimab, an agonistic anti-OX40 (CD134) antibody. Study conclusions and caveats: The CD4+ and CD8+ T cells in the blood had expanded clonally by week 6 at 0.1 to 3.0 mg/kg.

The CDR3 covers 15 residues. CDR1 and CDR2 from the germline V gene are MNHNY and SVGAGI (reference sequence). On this clone: The antigen is unknown. A read error may produce the germline difference seen at one junction end.

Here immunoSEQ multiplex PCR was the method, and the copy in TCRdb shows in-frame clones only, minus some. The sample carries 5,000 or so clones, less than 70% recorded once. The source of this sequence is an adult with an advanced solid tumor such as melanoma, head and neck, liver or kidney cancer. The rearrangement links TRBV6-6 to TRBJ2-1, with unresolved D. The material sequenced was CD4+ or CD8+ T cells sorted from blood, taken in a trial of the OX40 agonist ivuxolimab. CDR3 loop: CASRYSASSYNEQFF. Written as DNA, the CDR3 is TGTGCCAGCAGGTACTCGGCAAGCTCCTACAATGAGCAGTTCTTC.